Given below is one T cell receptor (beta chain) in context. What it binds is not known. This sample stems from a study of T cell responses to AZD1222 COVID-19 vaccine. About the study: Pooled together were second doses at about 4 or about 12 weeks.

Repertoires were generated with immunoSEQ multiplex PCR, while TCRdb's copy carries only in-frame clones and drops some. The data contain 120,000 to 150,000 clones, about 91% of them singletons. Regarding the study as a whole: Clonal diversity may have been underestimated, and the donors were mostly white British, with more females than males. Unmutated variant regions reportedly attract nearly half of all spike-specific TCRs. Repertoires were collected only later (after the peak T cell response had occurred).

The CDR3 extends over 15 amino acids. Germline CDR1 and CDR2: LGHNA and YNFKEQ. The J segment lost 10 bases and the V segment lost 1 base, leaving 7 bases of the junction unmatched. The clonotype was recovered from an adult in good health. Source: peripheral blood, taken on day 0 of AZD1222 vaccination. The rearrangement joins TRBV4-2 to TRBJ2-3, with 11 bases aligning to TRBD2. The CDR3 DNA is TGTGCCAGCAGCCAAGTAGGTCTAGCGGGGGGTGCGCAGTATTTT. This encodes CASSQVGLAGGAQYF.